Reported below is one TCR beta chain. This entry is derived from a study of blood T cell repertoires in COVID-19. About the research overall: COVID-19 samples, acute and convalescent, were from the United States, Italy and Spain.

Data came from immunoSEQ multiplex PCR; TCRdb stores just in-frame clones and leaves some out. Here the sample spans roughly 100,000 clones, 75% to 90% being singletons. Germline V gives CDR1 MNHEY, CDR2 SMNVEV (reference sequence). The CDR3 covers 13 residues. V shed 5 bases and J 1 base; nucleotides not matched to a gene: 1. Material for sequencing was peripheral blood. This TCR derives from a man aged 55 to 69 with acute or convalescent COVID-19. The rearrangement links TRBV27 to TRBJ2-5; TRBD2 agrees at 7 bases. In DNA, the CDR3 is TGTGCCAGCAGTCCGGGAGGCCAAGAGACCCAGTACTTC. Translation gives CASSPGGQETQYF.